This T cell receptor beta chain is drawn from a study of cytomegalovirus exposure and HLA in healthy donors. Across the study: Earlier sequencing of some 190 million T cells yielded around 100 million unique TCR beta sequences.

V lost 2 bases, J lost 11 bases, and 7 bases stayed unmatched. The CDR3 totals 13 residues. The germline CDR1 and CDR2 sequences are MNHEY and SVGAGI. This clone was detected only once. This PCR relied on a set of 60 Vbeta primers and 13 Jbeta primers. Repertoires were generated with immunoSEQ multiplex PCR, while TCRdb's copy carries only in-frame clones and drops some. The table shows some 130,000 clones, with around three quarters occurring only once. The source is a man aged 40-50 years in good health and CMV-seronegative. The sequenced material came from PBMCs. This chain joins TRBV6-5 and TRBJ1-1; 8 bases fit TRBD1. CDR3 coding DNA: TGTGCCAGCAGTTACGATCCAGGGGGCGAGGCTTTCTTT. Amino acid sequence: CASSYDPGGEAFF.